Below are 29 T cell receptor beta chains sequenced from a single sample in a study of T cell responses to AZD1222 COVID-19 vaccine. The table came from immunoSEQ multiplex PCR; TCRdb's copy has only in-frame clones and leaves some out. The repertoire holds under 200,000 clones, with around 90% as singletons. This material consisted of peripheral blood, taken on day 0 of AZD1222 vaccination. The origin of the receptors is an adult in good health.

The rearrangement joins TRBV29-1 to TRBJ2-7; 7 nucleotides agree with TRBD2. CDR1 SQVTM and CDR2 ANQGSEA come from the germline V gene. The length of the CDR3 is 12 residues. V lost 7 bases, J lost 2 bases, and 5 bases stayed unmatched. The CDR3 DNA reads TGCAGCGGTGAGCGGGGTACCTACGAGCAGTACTTC. It specifies CSGERGTYEQYF.

V and J are TRBV30 and TRBJ1-1, with a weak D call TRBD1 (5 bases). Germline values: CDR1 GTSNPN, CDR2 SVGIG (reference sequence). V shed 5 bases and J shed 4 bases, with 8 bases lying between them. CDR3 size: 11 residues. The CDR3 reads CAWGGFTEAFF. The CDR3 DNA reads as TGTGCCTGGGGGGGTTTCACTGAAGCTTTCTTT.

The chain uses TRBV28 and TRBJ1-6; TRBD1 matches at 7 bases. The trim removed 4 bases at V and 7 bases at J, leaving 13 bases unmatched. The CDR3 runs 17 residues. Germline values: CDR1 MDHEN, CDR2 SYDVKM. The chain's CDR3 is CASSSPGGGVGNSPLHF. CDR3 in DNA: TGTGCCAGCAGTTCCCCAGGGGGGGGAGTAGGGAATTCACCCCTCCACTTT.

V and J are TRBV29-1 and TRBJ2-7; 9 nucleotides agree with TRBD1. J gave up 2 bases and V 6 bases, and 5 bases lay outside the gene matches. Germline lookup yields CDR1 SQVTM and CDR2 ANQGSEA. The CDR3 has 13 residues. The CDR3 spells CSVRDRDAYEQYF. The CDR3 DNA is TGCAGCGTGCGGGACAGGGATGCCTACGAGCAGTACTTC.

The chain uses TRBV5-5 and TRBJ1-2; no reliable D call. Trimming took off 4 bases at V and 3 bases at J, with 10 bases between the two ends. The V gene's germline CDR1 is SGHKS and CDR2 YYEKEE (reference sequence). The CDR3 has 13 residues. In nucleotides, the CDR3 is TGTGCCAGCAGCCGAGCGACTTACTATGGCTACACCTTC. Translating it yields CASSRATYYGYTF.

The chain couples TRBV4-3 to TRBJ2-1, with TRBD2 identical over 10 bases. This CDR3 spans 17 amino acids. Unmatched junction bases numbered 14, after V lost 4 bases and J lost 8 bases. Germline V lookup: CDR1 LGHNA, CDR2 YSLEER. CDR3 coding DNA: TGCGCCAGCAGCCTCGATAGGACTAGCGGACCCTTCCATGAGCAGTTCTTC. Protein: CASSLDRTSGPFHEQFF.

This clone was seen only a few times. V usage is TRBV4-1 and J usage is TRBJ1-4; 7 positions match TRBD1. After removal of 4 bases from V and 7 bases from J, the junction contained 6 bases not matched to a gene. Germline CDR1 and CDR2: MGHRA and YSYEKL. This CDR3 spans 14 amino acids. CDR3 nucleotides: TGCGCCAGCAGCCCCGGACAGGTGCGTGAAAAACTGTTTTTT. Protein sequence: CASSPGQVREKLFF.

The gene calls are TRBV7-2 and TRBJ1-2; perhaps TRBD1 as D (6 bases). V lost 4 bases and J 8 bases, leaving 17 bases between the germline ends. The CDR3 consists of 14 residues. Germline V CDR1 and CDR2: SGHTA, FQGNSA. The CDR3 loop is CASSWSGHPGGYTF. The DNA of the CDR3 is TGTGCCAGCAGCTGGTCGGGACACCCAGGAGGCTACACCTTC.

This chain links TRBV9 with TRBJ2-3; D gene unclear. The V gene's germline CDR1 is SGDLS and CDR2 YYNGEE. Between the trimmed V and J ends, which lost 1 base and 4 bases, there was a span of 7 bases. This CDR3 is 13 amino acids long. CDR3 loop: CASSVMLSDTQYF. The CDR3 DNA reads TGTGCCAGCAGCGTAATGCTATCAGATACGCAGTATTTT.

This chain connects TRBV19 to TRBJ1-6, with a weak D call TRBD1 (5 bases). The length of the CDR3 is 16 residues. Trimming cost V 4 bases and J 4 bases, with 14 bases left between them. The V gene's germline CDR1 is LNHDA and CDR2 SQIVND (reference sequence). The CDR3 nucleotides read TGTGCCAGTAGTAGAGGGGCCGTGGAATATAATTCACCCCTCCACTTT. Amino acid sequence: CASSRGAVEYNSPLHF.

The chain recombines TRBV7-3 with TRBJ2-1; either TRBD1 or TRBD2 may fit D (5 bases each). The germline V gene encodes CDR1 SGHTA and CDR2 FQGTGA. The CDR3 covers 13 residues. Between the trimmed V and J ends, which lost 3 bases and 10 bases, there was a span of 13 bases. The chain's CDR3 is CASSFGTAGEQFF. DNA for the CDR3: TGTGCCAGCAGCTTCGGGACCGCCGGGGAGCAGTTCTTC.

This chain connects TRBV6-5 to TRBJ1-1; D unresolved. The CDR3 runs to 11 residues. V lost 5 bases and J lost 6, with 7 bases in between. Germline values: CDR1 MNHEY, CDR2 SVGAGI. In DNA form, the CDR3 reads TGTGCCAGCAGTCATAAGGCTGAAGCTTTCTTT. This translates into CASSHKAEAFF.

The V call is TRBV29-1, the J call TRBJ1-1; D remains ambiguous. V lost 7 bases to trimming and J lost 0 bases, with 6 bases between them. The length of the CDR3 is 11 residues. Germline V gene data show CDR1 as SQVTM and CDR2 as ANQGSEA. CDR3: CSASVNTEAFF. CDR3 DNA sequence: TGCAGCGCTTCGGTGAACACTGAAGCTTTCTTT. The whole variable domain, remainder taken from reference TRBV29-1 and TRBJ1-1, is SAVISQKPSRDICQRGTSLTIQCQVDSQVTMMFWYRQQPGQSLTLIATANQGSEATYESGFVIDKFPISRPNLTFSTLTVSNMSPEDSSIYLCSASVNTEAFFGQGTRLTVV.

This chain's CDR3 is CASKVGTGYTEAFF. CDR3 DNA: TGTGCCAGTAAGGTCGGGACAGGGTACACTGAAGCTTTCTTT. V gene TRBV19 combines with J gene TRBJ1-1; TRBD1 agrees at 9 bases. Germline lookup yields CDR1 LNHDA and CDR2 SQIVND (reference sequence). The CDR3 loop spans 14 amino acids. J was trimmed by 3 bases and V by 7 bases; bases with no gene match: 6.

The chain recombines TRBV27 with TRBJ2-4; TRBD2 agrees at 11 bases. The CDR3 consists of 18 residues. Trimming at V came to 6 bases and at J to 0 bases, leaving 10 bases not matched to a gene. Germline V gives CDR1 MNHEY, CDR2 SMNVEV (reference sequence). CDR3 in DNA: TGTGCCAGCAGCCCCCTGGCTAGCGGGGGGCTAGCCAAAAACATTCAGTACTTC. Protein sequence: CASSPLASGGLAKNIQYF.

V usage is TRBV19 and J usage is TRBJ2-2, with 8 bases lining up with TRBD2. Trimming removed 5 bases from V and 6 bases from J; junction bases left unmatched: 2. CDR1 LNHDA and CDR2 SQIVND come from the germline V gene (reference sequence). The CDR3 has 13 residues. For the CDR3, the DNA is TGTGCCAGTAGTCCGACTAGCGCCGGGGAGCTGTTTTTT. Amino acids: CASSPTSAGELFF.

The chain is built from TRBV9 and TRBJ2-7; D is unresolved. Germline V gene lookup returns CDR1 SGDLS and CDR2 YYNGEE. V shed 2 bases and J shed 5 bases, with 17 bases lying between them. This CDR3 region has 15 residues. The CDR3 DNA sequence: TGTGCCAGCAGCGTGCGTTGGGGTCAGTTGGACGAGCAGTACTTC. Its translation: CASSVRWGQLDEQYF.

This sequence joins TRBV29-1 and TRBJ1-3; D call uncertain. The CDR3 spans 13 residues. Between the trimmed V and J ends, which lost 5 bases and 0 bases, there was a span of 8 bases. Germline assignment: CDR1 SQVTM and CDR2 ANQGSEA. The CDR3 DNA sequence: TGCAGCGTTAGTCAGAGCTCTGGAAACACCATATATTTT. This translates into CSVSQSSGNTIYF.

The V gene is TRBV7-9, the J gene TRBJ2-3, with D perhaps given as TRBD1 or TRBD2 (5 bases each). The germline V and J ends were trimmed by 5 bases and 0 bases, with 18 bases remaining between them. The CDR3 covers 17 residues. The germline V gene encodes CDR1 SEHNR and CDR2 FQNEAQ (reference sequence). DNA of the CDR3: TGTGCCAGCAGCACGCTCACCGGGACGTCTAGCACAGATACGCAGTATTTT. Its protein product is CASSTLTGTSSTDTQYF.

The chain has TRBV9 and TRBJ1-4; a possible D gene is TRBD1 (5 bases). The CDR3 contains 15 residues. Trimming removed 6 bases at V and 2 bases at J, with 14 bases between. The germline gives CDR1 SGDLS, CDR2 YYNGEE. CDR3 bases: TGTGCCAGCAATACGGGGGAGGGGACTAATGAAAAACTGTTTTTT. Encoded protein: CASNTGEGTNEKLFF.

The chain uses TRBV3-1 (or the pseudogene TRBV3-2) and TRBJ1-4; D uncertain. Germline CDR1 is LGHDT and CDR2 is YNNKEL (reference sequence). V was trimmed by 4 bases and J by 2 bases, leaving 8 bases between them. The CDR3 spans 14 residues. CDR3 coding DNA: TGTGCCAGCAGCCCGGCTTGGACTAATGAAAAACTGTTTTTT. It yields the protein CASSPAWTNEKLFF.

V usage is TRBV30 and J usage is TRBJ1-1; D unclear. CDR1 and CDR2 from the germline V gene are GTSNPN and SVGIG (reference sequence). The CDR3 is 13 amino acids. The V gene lost 4 bases and the J gene lost 4 bases, with 13 bases spanning the gap. CDR3 residues: CAWTKGFGTEAFF. CDR3 DNA sequence: TGTGCCTGGACTAAGGGCTTCGGCACTGAAGCTTTCTTT.

The chain uses TRBV7-9 and TRBJ1-2; D unclear. This CDR3 has 14 amino acids. Trimming shortened V by 0 bases and J by 0 bases, and 5 bases separated the two germline ends. Germline loops: CDR1 SEHNR, CDR2 FQNEAQ (reference sequence). The CDR3 here is CASSLAGANYGYTF. CDR3 bases: TGTGCCAGCAGCTTAGCGGGAGCTAACTATGGCTACACCTTC.

The chain couples TRBV7-2 to TRBJ1-3; D possibly corresponds to TRBD1 (5 bases). This CDR3 comprises 14 residues. CDR1 is SGHTA and CDR2 is FQGNSA in the germline V gene. Trimming stripped 6 bases from V and 2 bases from J, with 11 bases between. CDR3: CASSSGGTGNTIYF. The CDR3 DNA sequence: TGTGCCAGCAGTTCGGGGGGTACTGGAAACACCATATATTTT.

The rearrangement links TRBV28 to TRBJ2-7; 9 bases align to TRBD1. The J segment lost 7 bases and the V segment lost 6 bases, leaving 16 bases of the junction unmatched. CDR3 length equals 16 residues. CDR1 is MDHEN and CDR2 is SYDVKM in the germline V gene. The CDR3 sequence: CASRILQGATGREQYF. The CDR3 nucleotides read TGTGCCAGCAGGATTTTACAGGGGGCTACCGGCAGGGAGCAGTACTTC.

This chain connects TRBV30 to TRBJ1-4, with D possibly being TRBD1 (5 bases). The CDR3 length is 13 residues. The V gene's germline CDR1 is GTSNPN and CDR2 SVGIG (reference sequence). The V end was cut by 2 bases, the J end by 6 bases, with 10 bases between. DNA for the CDR3: TGTGCCTGGAGTTGGGGGGTGGATGAAAAACTGTTTTTT. Its translation: CAWSWGVDEKLFF.

The chain uses TRBV19 and TRBJ1-2; D is uncertain. The germline gives CDR1 LNHDA, CDR2 SQIVND (reference sequence). The CDR3 extends over 13 amino acids. V was shortened by 8 bases and J by 0 bases, with 10 bases between the two germline ends. CDR3 loop: CASWRGANYGYTF. CDR3 DNA sequence: TGTGCCAGTTGGAGAGGAGCTAACTATGGCTACACCTTC. The variable domain in full, with the rest retrieved from reference TRBV19 and TRBJ1-2, is DGGITQSPKYLFRKEGQNVTLSCEQNLNHDAMYWYRQDPGQGLRLIYYSQIVNDFQKGDIAEGYSVSREKKESFPLTVTSAQKNPTAFYLCASWRGANYGYTFGSGTRLTVV.

This chain's CDR3 is CASSSPRSSDPIVQFF. CDR3 DNA sequence: TGTGCCAGCAGTTCACCCCGTTCTAGCGATCCTATCGTGCAGTTCTTC. The chain is built from TRBV28 and TRBJ2-1; the D gene is possibly TRBD2 (6 bases). Trimming left V 4 bases short and J 12 bases short, with 25 bases between. This CDR3 has 16 amino acids. Germline V gene lookup returns CDR1 MDHEN and CDR2 SYDVKM.

V and J are TRBV19 and TRBJ1-6; no reliable D call. V was pared by 2 bases and J by 8 bases, with 13 bases between. Per the germline V gene, CDR1 is LNHDA and CDR2 is SQIVND (reference sequence). The CDR3 is 15 amino acids. In nucleotides, the CDR3 is TGTGCCAGTAGTATACCGCAGGTGAAGGATTCACCCCTCCACTTT. Its translation is CASSIPQVKDSPLHF.